This T cell receptor (beta chain) appears in the sequencing data of a study of identical twins (dated by TCRdb to the mid-2010s). General notes on the study: To test whether fetal clonotypes persist, the study used deep sequencing on TCR alpha and beta repertoires from monozygotic twins, unrelated adults of various ages, and cord blood. Replicate twin experiments were performed at different times using different library preparation protocols to rule out contamination. The study at large found these results: Because the same donors could not be followed over many years, the conclusions relied on cross-sectional statistical analysis. Out-of-frame TCR alpha sharing in monozygotic twins was systematically underestimated by recombination models, whereas sharing between unrelated individuals was in agreement with the recombination models. Abundant cord blood beta clonotypes carried fewer insertions; young adult naive repertoires showed a weaker similar trend, while memory repertoires showed none. Excess twin sharing in beta out-of-frame sequences was weaker because fewer shared sequences lowered the signal-to-noise ratio. Invariant T cells such as MAIT and iNKT could partly confound zero-insertion analyses, though diverse VJ usage argued against this for most clonotypes. Compared with coincidental sharing between unrelated individuals, out-of-frame TCR alpha sequences shared between twins showed an excess of sequences with low generation probability.

Every donor was a healthy Caucasian. Three pairs of female monozygotic twins, all aged about 18 to 30 years, were included in the twin cohort. CD4+ and CD8+ T cell populations were isolated with positive isolation kits from Invitrogen. Inclusive of the bounding cysteine and phenylalanine, the CDR3 is 12 residues long. The kept DNA is CDR3 alone, 36 bases in frame from the first base. CDR1 and CDR2, per the germline V gene, are ENHRY and SYGVKD. Trimming removed 3 bases from V and 4 bases from J, leaving 6 bases between the germline ends. The library came from 5' RACE. Instrument on record: Illumina HiSeq 2000. Template switching added a universal primer binding site, and the final cDNA carried a unique molecular identifier that allowed TCR cDNA molecules to be counted accurately. Specific primers in the conserved constant-segment region were used to synthesize first-strand cDNA for the TCR alpha and beta chains. To control for contamination, each cDNA library was double barcoded with a SMART-Mk sample barcode plus Illumina barcodes. TruSeq adapter sequences along with Illumina sample barcodes were introduced in two successive PCR steps. TCR alpha and beta cDNA libraries were sequenced on the Illumina HiSeq platform with custom primers. Under the source paper's analysis protocol: Raw reads were processed with MiGEC to extract unique molecular identifiers, and MiXCR was used to determine CDR3 positions. Recombination models were inferred per individual with the repgenHMM and IGoR tools using an EM algorithm. Shared clonotypes were analyzed with the tcR package in R, and sharing was normalized by the product of cloneset sizes. To study raw recombination without the effects of thymic and clonal selection, out-of-frame nonproductive sequences were analyzed. TCRdb ran its own pipeline on the public reads, namely fastp trimming at Q25 and MiXCR clone calling, and kept in-frame beta chains. CDR3 protein sequences are deduplicated, and each keeps its most common genes and DNA. The V and J calls and clone size come from TCRdb's table, not from the authors' own analysis. The sample table records 520,000 or so distinct CDR3 sequences; roughly 21% of these occur just once. 0.75% to 0.95% of the sample is taken by the ten largest.

This clonotype has at least ten counts. Its antigen target is currently unknown. Nothing much larger sits one base from this clone, and base qualities are not available. The same data also went into a second study, on T cells expressing NK-cell markers. According to the second study: TCR beta-chain repertoires were profiled in sorted CD3+CD56+NKG2C+, CD3+CD56+NKG2C- and CD3+CD56-NKG2C+ T-cell subsets from seven or eight donors. Most of the eight sequenced donors were HCMV-seropositive and one was HCMV-seronegative. To restrict sorting to alphabetaTCR-expressing T cells, an anti-gammadeltaTCR antibody was added in several experiments. In six donors, the dominant CD3+CD56+NKG2C+ clonotypes were among the top 10 CD8+ clonotypes and accounted for about 1.0-7.5% of CD8+ T cells. Those dominant clonotypes were again the most abundant among CD3+CD56-NKG2C+ cells in four donors, at about 25-60.1%. It remained unclear whether the expanded NKG2C-expressing T cell clones were specific for HCMV antigens. All eight donors whose samples were sequenced were randomly selected healthy volunteers, three of them men and five women. HCMV-specific IgG was detected in serum with a commercial ELISA kit to determine HCMV serostatus. Reads were demultiplexed and grouped by UMI with MIGEC, and clonotypes were assembled and quantified with MiTCR. Only TCR cDNA sequences supported by at least two reads were kept to exclude erroneous sequences. The tcR package was used for downstream repertoire analysis, with clonotypes matched between fractions based on CDR3 nucleotide sequence plus V segment. VDJmatch was used to annotate antigen specificity against VDJdb, with one amino acid substitution allowed in CDR3.

The sequence was collected from a young woman in good health. Sample: CD4+ T cells sorted from blood. This chain joins TRBV10-3 to TRBJ2-5, with the identity of the D gene unclear. The CDR3 region has the sequence CAISDSSETQYF. The DNA sequence is given as TGTGCCATCAGTGACAGTTCAGAGACCCAGTACTTC.